This TCR beta chain was sequenced for a study of blood T cell repertoires in COVID-19. The CDR3 extends over 14 amino acids. CDR1 SQVTM and CDR2 ANQGSEA come from the germline V gene. J gave up 7 bases and V 0 bases, and 5 bases lay outside the gene matches. Assay used: immunoSEQ multiplex PCR; TCRdb lists only in-frame clones, some missing. The data show 100,000 to 150,000 clones, roughly 88% seen once. The clonotype was recovered from a man aged 50 to 60 with acute or convalescent COVID-19. The specimen was peripheral blood. The chain carries TRBV29-1 and TRBJ1-5; 8 bases agree with TRBD1. The CDR3 nucleotides are TGCAGCGTTGAAGATCGTGACAGGGGACAGCCCCAGCATTTT. It yields the protein CSVEDRDRGQPQHF.